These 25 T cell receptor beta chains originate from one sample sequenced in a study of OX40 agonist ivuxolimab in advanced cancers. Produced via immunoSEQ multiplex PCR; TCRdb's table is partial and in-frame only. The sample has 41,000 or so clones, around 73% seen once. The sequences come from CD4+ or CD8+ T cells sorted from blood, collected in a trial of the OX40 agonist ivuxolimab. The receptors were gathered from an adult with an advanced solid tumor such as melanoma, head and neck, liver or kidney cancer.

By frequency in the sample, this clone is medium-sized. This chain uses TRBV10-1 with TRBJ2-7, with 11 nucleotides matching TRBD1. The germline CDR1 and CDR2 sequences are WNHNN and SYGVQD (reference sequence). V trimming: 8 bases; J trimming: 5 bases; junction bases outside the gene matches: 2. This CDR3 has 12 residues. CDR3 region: CASRDRGDEQYF. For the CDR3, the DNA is TGCGCCAGCCGGGACAGGGGGGACGAGCAGTACTTC.

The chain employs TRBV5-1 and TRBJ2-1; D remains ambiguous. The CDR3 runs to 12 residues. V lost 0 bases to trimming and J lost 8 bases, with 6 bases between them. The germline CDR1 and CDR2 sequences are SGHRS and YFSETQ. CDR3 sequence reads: CASSLARYEQFF. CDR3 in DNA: TGCGCCAGCAGCTTGGCCCGGTATGAGCAGTTCTTC.

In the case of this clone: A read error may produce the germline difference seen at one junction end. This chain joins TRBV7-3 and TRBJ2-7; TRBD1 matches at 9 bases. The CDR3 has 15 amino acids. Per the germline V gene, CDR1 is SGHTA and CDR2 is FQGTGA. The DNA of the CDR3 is TGCGCCAGCAGCCAAACTTGGACAGGGGATGACGAGCAGTACTTC. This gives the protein CASSQTWTGDDEQYF.

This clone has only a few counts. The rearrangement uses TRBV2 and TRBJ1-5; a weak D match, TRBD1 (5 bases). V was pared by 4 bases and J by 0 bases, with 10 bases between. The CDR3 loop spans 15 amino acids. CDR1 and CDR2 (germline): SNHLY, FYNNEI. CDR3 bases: TGTGCCAGCAGTGGAGTCGGGACTAGCAATCAGCCCCAGCATTTT. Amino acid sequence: CASSGVGTSNQPQHF. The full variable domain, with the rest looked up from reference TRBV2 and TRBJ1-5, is EPEVTQTPSHQVTQMGQEVILRCVPISNHLYFYWYRQILGQKVEFLVSFYNNEISEKSEIFDDQFSVERPDGSNFTLKIRSTKLEDSAMYFCASSGVGTSNQPQHFGDGTRLSIL.

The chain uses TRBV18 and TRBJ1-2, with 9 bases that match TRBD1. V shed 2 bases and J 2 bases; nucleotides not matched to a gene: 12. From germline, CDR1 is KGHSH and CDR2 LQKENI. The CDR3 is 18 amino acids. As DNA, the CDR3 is TGTGCCAGCTCACCAATCACCGGGACAGGGCGTTCCAACTATGGCTACACCTTC. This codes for CASSPITGTGRSNYGYTF. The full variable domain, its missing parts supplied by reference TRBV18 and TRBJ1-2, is NAGVMQNPRHLVRRRGQEARLRCSPMKGHSHVYWYRQLPEEGLKFMVYLQKENIIDESGMPKERFSAEFPKEGPSILRIQQVVRGDSAAYFCASSPITGTGRSNYGYTFGSGTRLTVV.

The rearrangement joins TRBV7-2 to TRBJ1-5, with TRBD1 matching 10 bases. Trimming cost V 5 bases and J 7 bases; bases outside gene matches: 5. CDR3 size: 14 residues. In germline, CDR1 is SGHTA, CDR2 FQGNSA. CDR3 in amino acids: CASSGGQGVQPQHF. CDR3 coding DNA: TGTGCCAGCAGCGGAGGACAGGGGGTCCAGCCCCAGCATTTT.

CDR3 in amino acids: CASSGQGAINEQFF. The CDR3 coding sequence is TGCGCCAGCTCGGGACAGGGGGCGATAAATGAGCAGTTCTTC. The rearrangement links TRBV5-1 to TRBJ2-1; TRBD1 matches 12 bases. The CDR3 is 14 residues long. After removal of 7 bases from V and 7 bases from J, the junction contained 6 bases not matched to a gene. From germline, CDR1 is SGHRS and CDR2 YFSETQ.

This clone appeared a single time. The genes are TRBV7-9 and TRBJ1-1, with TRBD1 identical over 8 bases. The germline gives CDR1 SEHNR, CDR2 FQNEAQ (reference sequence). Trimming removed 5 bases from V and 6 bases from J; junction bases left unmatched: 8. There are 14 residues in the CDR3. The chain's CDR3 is CASSPRTGRAEAFF. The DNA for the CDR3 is TGTGCCAGCAGCCCCCGGACAGGGAGGGCTGAAGCTTTCTTT.

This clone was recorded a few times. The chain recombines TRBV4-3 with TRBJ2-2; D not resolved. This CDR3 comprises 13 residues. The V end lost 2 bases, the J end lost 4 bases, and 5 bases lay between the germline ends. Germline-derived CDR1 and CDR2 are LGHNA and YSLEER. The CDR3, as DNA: TGCGCCAGCAGCCAACGACTCACCGGGGAGCTGTTTTTT. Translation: CASSQRLTGELFF.

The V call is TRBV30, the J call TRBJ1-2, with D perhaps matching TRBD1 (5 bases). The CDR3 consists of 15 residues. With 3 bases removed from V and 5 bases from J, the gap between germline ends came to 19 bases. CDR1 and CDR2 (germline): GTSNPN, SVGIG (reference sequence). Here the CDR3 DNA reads TGTGCCTGGAGCCCACCGGGACTCACAACATATGGCTACACCTTC. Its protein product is CAWSPPGLTTYGYTF.

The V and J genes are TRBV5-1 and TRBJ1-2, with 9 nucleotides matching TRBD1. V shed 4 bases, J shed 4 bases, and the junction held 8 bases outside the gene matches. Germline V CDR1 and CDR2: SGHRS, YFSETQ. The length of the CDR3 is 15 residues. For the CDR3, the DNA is TGCGCCAGCAGCAGCGACGGACAGGGGATCTATGGCTACACCTTC. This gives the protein CASSSDGQGIYGYTF.

The CDR3 nucleotides read TGTGCCAGCTCACCCAGTCAGGGAGAAGGTCATAGTGGCTACACCTTC. Translated: CASSPSQGEGHSGYTF. The chain carries TRBV18 and TRBJ1-2; TRBD1 is a possible D gene (5 bases). Germline CDR1 reads KGHSH; CDR2 reads LQKENI. The V end was cut by 3 bases, the J end by 7 bases, with 21 bases between. CDR3 length: 16 amino acids.

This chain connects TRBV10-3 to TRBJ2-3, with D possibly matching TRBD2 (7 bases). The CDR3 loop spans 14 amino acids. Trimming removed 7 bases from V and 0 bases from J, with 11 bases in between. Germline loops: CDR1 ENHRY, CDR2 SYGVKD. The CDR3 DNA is TGTGCCATCAAGAGGGGGGGGAGCACAGATACGCAGTATTTT. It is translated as CAIKRGGSTDTQYF.

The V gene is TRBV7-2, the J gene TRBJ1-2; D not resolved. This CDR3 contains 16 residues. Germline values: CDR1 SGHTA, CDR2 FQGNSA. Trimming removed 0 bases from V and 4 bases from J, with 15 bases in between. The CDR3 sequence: CASSLAGIQSGYGYTF. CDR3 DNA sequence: TGTGCCAGCAGCTTAGCGGGCATTCAATCGGGCTATGGCTACACCTTC.

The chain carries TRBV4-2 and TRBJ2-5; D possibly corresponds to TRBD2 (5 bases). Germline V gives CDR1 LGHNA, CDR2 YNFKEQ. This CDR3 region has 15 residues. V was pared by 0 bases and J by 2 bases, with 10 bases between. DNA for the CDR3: TGTGCCAGCAGCCAAGAGGAGCGGATACAAGAGACCCAGTACTTC. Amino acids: CASSQEERIQETQYF.

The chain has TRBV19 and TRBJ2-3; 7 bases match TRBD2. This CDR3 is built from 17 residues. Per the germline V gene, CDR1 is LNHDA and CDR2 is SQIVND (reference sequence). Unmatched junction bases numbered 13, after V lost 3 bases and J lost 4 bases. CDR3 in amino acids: CASSIARRAGDADTQYF. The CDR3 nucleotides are TGTGCCAGTAGTATTGCACGCAGGGCGGGGGATGCAGATACGCAGTATTTT.

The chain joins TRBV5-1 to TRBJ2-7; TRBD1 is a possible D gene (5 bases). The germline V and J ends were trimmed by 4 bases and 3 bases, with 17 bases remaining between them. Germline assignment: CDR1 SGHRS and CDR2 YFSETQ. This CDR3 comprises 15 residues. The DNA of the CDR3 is TGCGCCAGCAGCCCGACAGTTCTAAATCGCTACGAGCAGTACTTC. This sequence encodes CASSPTVLNRYEQYF.

In DNA form, the CDR3 reads TGCGCCAGCAGCTCCGAGGGTTCAACTAATGAAAAACTGTTTTTT. Protein sequence: CASSSEGSTNEKLFF. The chain is built from TRBV5-1 and TRBJ1-4; D is uncertain. Germline V gene data show CDR1 as SGHRS and CDR2 as YFSETQ. Deletions cut 3 bases from V and 0 bases from J, with 9 bases between. This CDR3 region has 15 residues.

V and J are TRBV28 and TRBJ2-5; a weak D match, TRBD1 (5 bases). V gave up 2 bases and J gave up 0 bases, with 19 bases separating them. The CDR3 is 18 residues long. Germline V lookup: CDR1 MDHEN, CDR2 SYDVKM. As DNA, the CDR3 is TGTGCCAGCAGTTTAAAACAACACAGGCTGACTGACCAAGAGACCCAGTACTTC. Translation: CASSLKQHRLTDQETQYF.

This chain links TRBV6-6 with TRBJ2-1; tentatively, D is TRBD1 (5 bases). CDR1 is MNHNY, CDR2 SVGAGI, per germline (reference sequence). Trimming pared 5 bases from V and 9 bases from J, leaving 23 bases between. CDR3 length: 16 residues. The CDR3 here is CASSPDQKGVFVEQFF. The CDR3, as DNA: TGTGCCAGCAGTCCGGACCAGAAAGGGGTGTTCGTTGAGCAGTTCTTC.

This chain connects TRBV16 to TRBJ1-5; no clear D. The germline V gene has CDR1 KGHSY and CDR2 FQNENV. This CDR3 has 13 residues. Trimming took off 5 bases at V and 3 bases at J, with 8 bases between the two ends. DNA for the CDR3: TGTGCCAGCAGCTCCTCGGACAATCAGCCCCAGCATTTT. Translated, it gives CASSSSDNQPQHF.

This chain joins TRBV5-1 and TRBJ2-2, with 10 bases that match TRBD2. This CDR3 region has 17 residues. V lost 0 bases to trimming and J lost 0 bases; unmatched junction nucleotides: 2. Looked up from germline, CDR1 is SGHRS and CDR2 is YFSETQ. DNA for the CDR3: TGCGCCAGCAGCTTGGCTAGCGGGGGCGCGAACACCGGGGAGCTGTTTTTT. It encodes CASSLASGGANTGELFF.

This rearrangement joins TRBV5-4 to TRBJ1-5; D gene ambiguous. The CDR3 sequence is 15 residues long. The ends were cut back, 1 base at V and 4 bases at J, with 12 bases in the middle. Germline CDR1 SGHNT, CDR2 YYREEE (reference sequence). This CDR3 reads CASSLTEDPNQPQHF. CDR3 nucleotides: TGTGCCAGCAGCTTGACAGAGGATCCTAATCAGCCCCAGCATTTT.

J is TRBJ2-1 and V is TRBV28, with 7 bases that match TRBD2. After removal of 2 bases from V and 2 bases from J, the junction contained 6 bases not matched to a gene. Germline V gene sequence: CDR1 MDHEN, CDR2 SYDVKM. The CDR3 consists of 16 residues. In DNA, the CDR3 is TGTGCCAGCAGTTTAGGCGGGAGTGGAACCTACAATGAGCAGTTCTTC. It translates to CASSLGGSGTYNEQFF.

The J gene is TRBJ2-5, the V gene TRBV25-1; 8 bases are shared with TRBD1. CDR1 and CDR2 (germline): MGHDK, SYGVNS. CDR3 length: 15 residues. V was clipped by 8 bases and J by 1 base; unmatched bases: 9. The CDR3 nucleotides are TGTGCCAGCGCAGAGACAGGGGCCTTCCAAGAGACCCAGTACTTC. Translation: CASAETGAFQETQYF. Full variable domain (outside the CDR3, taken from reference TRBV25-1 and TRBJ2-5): EADIYQTPRYLVIGTGKKITLECSQTMGHDKMYWYQQDPGMELHLIHYSYGVNSTEKGDLSSESTVSRIRTEHFPLTLESARPSHTSQYLCASAETGAFQETQYFGPGTRLLVL.